The 26 T cell receptor beta chains in this list originate from one sample, sequenced in a study of CD4 T cells in relation to SARS-CoV-2 and coronaviruses. Which antigens these TCRs recognize remains unknown. Generated by immunoSEQ multiplex PCR, the TCRdb table keeps only in-frame clones and is missing some. In the table there are about 36,000 clones, 70% to 80% of which are singletons. Sequences were obtained from memory CD4+ T cells from PBMCs, cultured in vitro. The receptors here all came from an adult with COVID-19.

This chain connects TRBV5-1 to TRBJ2-7; possible D gene TRBD2, 5 bases. Trimming stripped 0 bases from V and 2 bases from J, with 15 bases between. The CDR3 has 16 amino acids. CDR1 is SGHRS and CDR2 is YFSETQ in the germline V gene. For the CDR3, the DNA is TGCGCCAGCAGCTTGGCGGACGGTGGGAGCCCCTACGAGCAGTACTTC. Its protein is CASSLADGGSPYEQYF.

This clone was seen a few times. J is TRBJ2-7 and V is TRBV28; a possible D gene is TRBD1 (5 bases). V lost 5 bases and J lost 0, with 11 bases in between. Germline CDR1 and CDR2: MDHEN and SYDVKM. This CDR3 is built from 14 residues. The CDR3 coding sequence is TGTGCCAGCAGTCGGACACCCCTCTCCTACGAGCAGTACTTC. It encodes CASSRTPLSYEQYF.

The rearrangement joins TRBV10-3 to TRBJ2-5; 7 bases line up with TRBD2. The CDR3 is 15 residues long. Germline V lookup: CDR1 ENHRY, CDR2 SYGVKD. The ends lost 5 bases at V and 0 bases at J; junction bases unmatched: 6. The CDR3 DNA is TGTGCCATCAGTATCCAGCGGGGCTACCAAGAGACCCAGTACTTC. As protein: CAISIQRGYQETQYF.

The chain combines TRBV6-6 with TRBJ2-5; D gene uncertain. Trimming stripped 6 bases from V and 3 bases from J, with 5 bases between. The CDR3 runs to 11 residues. Germline CDR1 is MNHNY and CDR2 is SVGAGI (reference sequence). The CDR3 is CASRWKETQYF. DNA for the CDR3: TGTGCCAGCAGATGGAAAGAGACCCAGTACTTC.

CDR3 amino acids: CATSVSGRTETQYF. In DNA form, the CDR3 reads TGTGCCACCAGCGTAAGTGGGAGAACGGAGACCCAGTACTTC. The V and J genes are TRBV15 and TRBJ2-5, with D maybe TRBD2 (5 bases). The V gene lost 5 bases and the J gene lost 5 bases, with 15 bases spanning the gap. From germline, CDR1 is LNHNV and CDR2 YYDKDF (reference sequence). The CDR3 runs to 14 residues. Variable domain in full (rest from reference TRBV15 and TRBJ2-5): DAMVIQNPRYQVTQFGKPVTLSCSQTLNHNVMYWYQQKSSQAPKLLFHYYDKDFNNEADTPDNFQSRRPNTSFCFLDIRSPGLGDTAMYLCATSVSGRTETQYFGPGTRLLVL.

This chain connects TRBV28 to TRBJ1-5; TRBD1 might be the D (5 bases). Trimming shortened V by 5 bases and J by 7 bases, and 15 bases separated the two germline ends. Germline loops: CDR1 MDHEN, CDR2 SYDVKM. The CDR3 consists of 14 residues. The CDR3 region has the DNA TGTGCCAGCAGTCCGCCGCCGACAGTACAGCCCCAGCATTTT. Amino acid sequence: CASSPPPTVQPQHF.

This rearrangement joins TRBV6-6 to TRBJ2-5; D ambiguous. From germline, CDR1 is MNHNY and CDR2 SVGAGI (reference sequence). V was cut by 6 bases and J by 4 bases, with 9 bases left in between. The CDR3 spans 12 residues. The CDR3 bases are TGTGCCAGCAGATCCAATAGAGAGACCCAGTACTTC. Encoded protein: CASRSNRETQYF.

The CDR3 DNA is TGTGCCAGCAGGCCGGGACAGCCTTATACTGAAGCTTTCTTT. Translation gives CASRPGQPYTEAFF. This chain uses TRBV28 with TRBJ1-1; 7 bases map to TRBD1. Germline CDR1 and CDR2: MDHEN and SYDVKM. This CDR3 comprises 14 residues. Trimming at V came to 6 bases and at J to 5 bases, leaving 9 bases not matched to a gene.

The chain joins TRBV30 to TRBJ1-2; no clear D. With 0 bases removed from V and 6 bases from J, the gap between germline ends came to 5 bases. Germline CDR1 GTSNPN, CDR2 SVGIG (reference sequence). The CDR3 has 11 amino acids. The CDR3 DNA reads as TGTGCCTGGAGTGTACCTAATGGCTACACCTTC. Translation: CAWSVPNGYTF.

The chain carries TRBV5-1 and TRBJ1-2, with D unclear. Germline CDR1 SGHRS, CDR2 YFSETQ. V dropped 7 bases and J dropped 5 bases, with 15 bases sitting between them. The CDR3 is 13 amino acids. In DNA form, the CDR3 reads TGCGCCAGCGGCGACCAGAACGCTTATGGCTACACCTTC. Translating it yields CASGDQNAYGYTF.

The chain employs TRBV10-2 and TRBJ2-2; 12 bases are a match to TRBD2. After removal of 4 bases from V and 4 bases from J, the junction contained 7 bases not matched to a gene. The germline CDR1 and CDR2 sequences are WSHSY and SAAADI. The length of the CDR3 is 17 residues. This CDR3 reads CASSGPRLAGATGELFF. The CDR3 DNA is TGCGCCAGCAGTGGGCCGAGACTAGCGGGGGCCACCGGGGAGCTGTTTTTT.

The genes are TRBV7-6 and TRBJ2-3; the D is unclear. This CDR3 region has 16 residues. V dropped 1 base and J dropped 4 bases, with 15 bases sitting between them. Per the germline V gene, CDR1 is SGHVS and CDR2 is FNYEAQ. The CDR3 here is CASSLVPAATADTQYF. The CDR3 DNA is TGTGCCAGCAGCTTAGTTCCCGCGGCGACCGCAGATACGCAGTATTTT.

The chain employs TRBV6-6 and TRBJ1-1, with a possible D match to TRBD1 (5 bases). The CDR3 is made up of 11 amino acids. Germline loops: CDR1 MNHNY, CDR2 SVGAGI (reference sequence). V lost 0 bases and J lost 10, with 6 bases in between. As DNA, the CDR3 is TGTGCCAGCAGTTACTCCACAGGAGCTTTCTTT. It encodes CASSYSTGAFF.

The chain has TRBV27 and TRBJ2-7, with 9 bases lining up with TRBD1. The CDR3 length is 19 residues. J lost 2 bases, V lost 10 bases, and 24 bases had no gene match. CDR1 and CDR2 from the germline V gene are MNHEY and SMNVEV (reference sequence). CDR3 sequence reads: CANKSRDRGWLAGPYEQYF. The CDR3 DNA sequence: TGTGCCAACAAAAGTCGAGACAGGGGGTGGCTTGCGGGGCCCTACGAGCAGTACTTC.

CDR3 nucleotide sequence: TGTGCCAGCAGTTTATGGGACAGGCCCCACGAGCAGTACTTC. Translated: CASSLWDRPHEQYF. The gene calls are TRBV28 and TRBJ2-7; 7 bases fit TRBD1. The trim removed 0 bases at V and 5 bases at J, leaving 4 bases unmatched. The length of the CDR3 is 14 residues. Germline assignment: CDR1 MDHEN and CDR2 SYDVKM.

The V call is TRBV20-1, the J call TRBJ1-6; 8 bases are shared with TRBD1. CDR1 and CDR2 from the germline V gene are DFQATT and SNEGSKA (reference sequence). The CDR3 spans 17 residues. The J segment lost 1 base and the V segment lost 3 bases, leaving 8 bases of the junction unmatched. As DNA, the CDR3 is TGCAGTGCTAGTTCCGGACAGGGAGTTTCCTATAATTCACCCCTCCACTTT. It is translated as CSASSGQGVSYNSPLHF.

This clone was detected a few times. The chain uses TRBV24-1 and TRBJ2-1; D ambiguous. Germline-derived CDR1 and CDR2 are KGHDR and SFDVKD. Trimming pared 2 bases from V and 10 bases from J, leaving 5 bases between. This CDR3 comprises 11 residues. The DNA of the CDR3 is TGTGCCACCAGTGATTCCAGGGAGCAGTTCTTC. As protein: CATSDSREQFF.

This clone was counted a few times. V usage is TRBV6-5 and J usage is TRBJ1-2, with a tentative D call TRBD1 (5 bases). V lost 0 bases and J 3 bases, leaving 11 bases between the germline ends. This CDR3 has 15 residues. Germline V gene lookup returns CDR1 MNHEY and CDR2 SVGAGI. The CDR3 loop reads CASSYSGTRYYGYTF. CDR3 nucleotide sequence: TGTGCCAGCAGTTACTCCGGGACCCGATACTATGGCTACACCTTC.

The rearrangement links TRBV10-3 to TRBJ1-2; D remains ambiguous. This CDR3 is built from 12 residues. Per the germline V gene, CDR1 is ENHRY and CDR2 is SYGVKD. Deletions cut 2 bases from V and 1 base from J, with 2 bases between. Here the CDR3 DNA reads TGTGCCATCAGTGAGGGTAACTATGGCTACACCTTC. Translation: CAISEGNYGYTF.

The chain combines TRBV6-6 with TRBJ2-3, with 9 nucleotides matching TRBD2. The CDR3 consists of 16 residues. The V gene end was trimmed by 6 bases and the J gene end by 3 bases; junction bases not matched to a gene: 10. The germline gives CDR1 MNHNY, CDR2 SVGAGI (reference sequence). The CDR3 is CASRPVAGALTDTQYF. The CDR3 DNA reads as TGTGCCAGCAGACCGGTAGCGGGAGCATTAACAGATACGCAGTATTTT.

This chain connects TRBV18 to TRBJ2-7; 12 bases map to TRBD2. Per the germline V gene, CDR1 is KGHSH and CDR2 is LQKENI. J was trimmed by 5 bases and V by 2 bases; bases with no gene match: 1. The CDR3 length is 14 residues. The CDR3 nucleotides are TGTGCCAGCTCACCAGGACTAGCGGGAAACGAGCAGTACTTC. Its translation: CASSPGLAGNEQYF.

This chain links TRBV28 with TRBJ1-5; D is unclear. The CDR3 is 15 residues long. Germline V gene sequence: CDR1 MDHEN, CDR2 SYDVKM. V was pared by 5 bases and J by 0 bases, with 11 bases between. DNA of the CDR3: TGTGCCAGCAGTCCCGGAGGGAATAGCAATCAGCCCCAGCATTTT. This gives the protein CASSPGGNSNQPQHF.

This clone has a single count. This rearrangement joins TRBV13 to TRBJ2-2, with D maybe TRBD2 (6 bases). Trimming stripped 5 bases from V and 7 bases from J, with 14 bases between. The germline V gene has CDR1 PRHDT and CDR2 FYEKMQ (reference sequence). CDR3 length: 14 amino acids. The CDR3 is CASSPRLEGGELFF. The CDR3, as DNA: TGTGCCAGCAGCCCACGACTAGAGGGCGGGGAGCTGTTTTTT.

This clone was detected once. The gene calls are TRBV28 and TRBJ1-2; D ambiguous. This CDR3 contains 17 residues. CDR1 MDHEN and CDR2 SYDVKM come from the germline V gene. V was trimmed by 1 base and J by 5 bases, leaving 20 bases between them. The CDR3 bases are TGTGCCAGCAGTTTATACATTACGGGAGGGAGCATGTATGGCTACACCTTC. This codes for CASSLYITGGSMYGYTF.

This chain links TRBV28 with TRBJ2-7; 14 bases are a match to TRBD2. V trimming: 3 bases; J trimming: 5 bases; junction bases outside the gene matches: 9. Germline-derived CDR1 and CDR2 are MDHEN and SYDVKM. CDR3 length: 17 residues. In DNA form, the CDR3 reads TGTGCCAGCAGTTTCCTACCGGGACTAGCGGGAGTCCACGAGCAGTACTTC. Amino acid sequence: CASSFLPGLAGVHEQYF.

This clone occurred once. The chain has TRBV18 and TRBJ2-3, with D perhaps assigned TRBD1 or TRBD2 (5 bases each). CDR1 KGHSH and CDR2 LQKENI come from the germline V gene. V was trimmed by 3 bases and J by 12 bases, leaving 22 bases between them. CDR3 size: 15 residues. The CDR3 here is CASSPAGRQYGAQYF. In DNA, the CDR3 is TGTGCCAGCTCACCGGCCGGTAGACAGTACGGGGCTCAGTATTTT.